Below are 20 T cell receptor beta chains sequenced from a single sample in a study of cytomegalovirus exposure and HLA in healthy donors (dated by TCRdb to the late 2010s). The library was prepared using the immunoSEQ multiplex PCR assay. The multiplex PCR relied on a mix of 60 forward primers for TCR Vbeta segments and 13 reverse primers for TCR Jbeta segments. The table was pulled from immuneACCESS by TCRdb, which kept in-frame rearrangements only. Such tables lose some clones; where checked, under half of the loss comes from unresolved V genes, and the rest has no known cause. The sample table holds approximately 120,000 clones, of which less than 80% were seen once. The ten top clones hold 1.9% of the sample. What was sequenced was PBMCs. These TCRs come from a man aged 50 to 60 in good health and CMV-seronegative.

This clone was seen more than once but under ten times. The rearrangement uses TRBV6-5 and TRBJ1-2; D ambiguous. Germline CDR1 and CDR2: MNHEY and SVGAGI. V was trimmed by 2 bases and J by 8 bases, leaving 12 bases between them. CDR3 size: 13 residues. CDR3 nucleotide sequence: TGTGCCAGCAGTTACAATGGGCGTCGGGGCTACACCTTC. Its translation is CASSYNGRRGYTF.

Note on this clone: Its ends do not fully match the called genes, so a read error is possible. The CDR3 DNA reads as TGTTCCAGCACCCCACAGGGGGCGGAGTACTATGGCTACACCTTC. This codes for CSSTPQGAEYYGYTF. The chain links TRBV7-9 to TRBJ1-2, with TRBD1 matching over 9 bases. Germline CDR1 is SEHNR and CDR2 is FQNEAQ (reference sequence). This CDR3 has 15 amino acids.

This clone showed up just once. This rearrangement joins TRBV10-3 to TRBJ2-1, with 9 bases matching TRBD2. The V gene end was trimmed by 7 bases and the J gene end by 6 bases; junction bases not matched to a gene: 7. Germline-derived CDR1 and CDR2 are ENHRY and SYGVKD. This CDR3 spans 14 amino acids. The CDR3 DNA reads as TGTGCCATCAATAGCGGGGGCGATCTCAATGAGCAGTTCTTC. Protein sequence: CAINSGGDLNEQFF.

The CDR3, as DNA: TGTGCCAGTAGTATGATGGTTGACAGCTACGAGCAGTACTTC. It codes for CASSMMVDSYEQYF. The rearrangement joins TRBV19 to TRBJ2-7; a possible D gene is TRBD1 (5 bases). The ends were cut back, 3 bases at V and 3 bases at J, with 12 bases in the middle. CDR1 and CDR2 (germline): LNHDA, SQIVND (reference sequence). The CDR3 runs 14 residues.

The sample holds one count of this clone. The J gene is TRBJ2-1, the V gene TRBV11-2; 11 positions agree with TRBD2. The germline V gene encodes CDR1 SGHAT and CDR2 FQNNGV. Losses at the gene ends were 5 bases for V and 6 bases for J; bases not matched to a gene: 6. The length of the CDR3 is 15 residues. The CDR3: CASSMTSGAGNEQFF. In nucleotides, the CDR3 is TGTGCCAGCAGCATGACTAGCGGGGCGGGCAATGAGCAGTTCTTC.

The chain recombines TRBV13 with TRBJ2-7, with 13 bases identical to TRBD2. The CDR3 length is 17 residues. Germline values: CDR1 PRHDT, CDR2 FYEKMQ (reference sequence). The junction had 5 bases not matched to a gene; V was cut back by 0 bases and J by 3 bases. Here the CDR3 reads CASSLGPLAGGYYEQYF. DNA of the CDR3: TGTGCCAGCAGCTTAGGCCCACTAGCGGGGGGGTACTACGAGCAGTACTTC.

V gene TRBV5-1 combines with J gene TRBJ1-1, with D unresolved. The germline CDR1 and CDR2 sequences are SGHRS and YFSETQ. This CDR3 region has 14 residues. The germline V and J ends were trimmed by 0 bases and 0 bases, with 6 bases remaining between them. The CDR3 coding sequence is TGCGCCAGCAGCTTGGCCAGTATGAACACTGAAGCTTTCTTT. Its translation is CASSLASMNTEAFF.

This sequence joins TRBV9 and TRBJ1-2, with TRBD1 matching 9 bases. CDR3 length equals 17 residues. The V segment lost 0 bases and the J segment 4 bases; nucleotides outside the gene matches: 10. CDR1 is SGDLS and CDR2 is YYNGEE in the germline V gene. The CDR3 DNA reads TGTGCCAGCAGCGTAGGTGGCCGGGGACAGGGCAGCTATGGCTACACCTTC. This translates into CASSVGGRGQGSYGYTF.

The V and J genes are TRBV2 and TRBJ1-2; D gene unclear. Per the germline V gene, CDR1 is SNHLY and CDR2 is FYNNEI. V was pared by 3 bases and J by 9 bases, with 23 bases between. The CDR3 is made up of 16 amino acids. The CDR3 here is CASSEQGRGFGFSYTF. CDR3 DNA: TGTGCCAGCAGTGAGCAAGGGCGAGGGTTCGGTTTTAGCTACACCTTC.

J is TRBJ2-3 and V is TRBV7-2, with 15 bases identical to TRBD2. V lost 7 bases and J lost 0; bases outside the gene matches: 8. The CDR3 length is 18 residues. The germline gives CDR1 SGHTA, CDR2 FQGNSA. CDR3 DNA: TGTGCCAGCACCCCCGAGGGACTAGCGGGGGGCAGCACAGATACGCAGTATTTT. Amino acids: CASTPEGLAGGSTDTQYF. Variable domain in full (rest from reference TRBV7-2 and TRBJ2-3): GAGVSQSPSNKVTEKGKDVELRCDPISGHTALYWYRQSLGQGLEFLIYFQGNSAPDKSGLPSDRFSAERTGGSVSTLTIQRTQQEDSAVYLCASTPEGLAGGSTDTQYFGPGTRLTVL.

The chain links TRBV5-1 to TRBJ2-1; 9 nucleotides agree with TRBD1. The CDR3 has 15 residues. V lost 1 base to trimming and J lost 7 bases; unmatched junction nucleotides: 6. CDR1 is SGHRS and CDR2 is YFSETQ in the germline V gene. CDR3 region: CASSLWDRVLNEQFF. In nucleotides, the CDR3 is TGCGCCAGCAGCTTGTGGGACAGGGTGTTGAATGAGCAGTTCTTC. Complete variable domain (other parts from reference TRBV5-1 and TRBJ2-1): KAGVTQTPRYLIKTRGQQVTLSCSPISGHRSVSWYQQTPGQGLQFLFEYFSETQRNKGNFPGRFSGRQFSNSRSEMNVSTLELGDSALYLCASSLWDRVLNEQFFGPGTRLTVL.

For the CDR3, the DNA is TGTGCCAGCAGCTTAGCATCCAGACCCAGGAGGCCCTACACCTTC. Its translation: CASSLASRPRRPYTF. This chain joins TRBV13 and TRBJ1-2; D remains unclear. The CDR3 has 15 amino acids. CDR1 is PRHDT and CDR2 is FYEKMQ in the germline V gene (reference sequence). V shed 1 base and J shed 10 bases, with 19 bases lying between them.

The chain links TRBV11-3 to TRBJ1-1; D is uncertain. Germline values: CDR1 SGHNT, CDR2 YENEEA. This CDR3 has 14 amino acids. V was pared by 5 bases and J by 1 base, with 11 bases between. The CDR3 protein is CASSPGGENTEAFF. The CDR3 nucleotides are TGTGCCAGCAGCCCCGGCGGGGAGAACACTGAAGCTTTCTTT.

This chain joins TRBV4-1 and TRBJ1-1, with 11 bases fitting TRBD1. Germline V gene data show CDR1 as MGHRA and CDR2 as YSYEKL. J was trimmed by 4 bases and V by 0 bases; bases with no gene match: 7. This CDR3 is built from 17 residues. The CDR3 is CASSQDEGTGGFTEAFF. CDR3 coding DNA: TGCGCCAGCAGCCAAGATGAGGGGACAGGGGGTTTCACTGAAGCTTTCTTT.

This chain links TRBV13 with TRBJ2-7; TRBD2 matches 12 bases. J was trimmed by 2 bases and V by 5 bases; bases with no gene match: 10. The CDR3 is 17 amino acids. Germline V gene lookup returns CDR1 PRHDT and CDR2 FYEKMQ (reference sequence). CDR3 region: CASSGRRLAGVTYEQYF. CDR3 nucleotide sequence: TGTGCCAGCAGCGGACGACGACTAGCGGGGGTTACCTACGAGCAGTACTTC.

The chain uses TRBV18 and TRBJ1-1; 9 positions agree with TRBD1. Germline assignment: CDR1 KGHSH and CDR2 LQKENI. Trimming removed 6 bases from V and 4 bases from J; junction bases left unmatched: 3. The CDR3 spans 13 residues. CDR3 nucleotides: TGTGCCAGCTCGGGACAGGGAGCCACTGAAGCTTTCTTT. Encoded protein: CASSGQGATEAFF.

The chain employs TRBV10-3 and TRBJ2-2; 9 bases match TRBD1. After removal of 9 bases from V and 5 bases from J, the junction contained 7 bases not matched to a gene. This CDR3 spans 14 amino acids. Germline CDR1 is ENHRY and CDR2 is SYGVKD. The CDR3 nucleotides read TGTGCCATGGGGGGACAGGGTCAAACCGGGGAGCTGTTTTTT. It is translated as CAMGGQGQTGELFF.

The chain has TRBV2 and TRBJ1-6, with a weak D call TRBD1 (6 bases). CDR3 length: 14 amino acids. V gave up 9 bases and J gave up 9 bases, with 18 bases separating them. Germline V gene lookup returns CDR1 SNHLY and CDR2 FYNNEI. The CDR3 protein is CARSTGEGSSPLHF. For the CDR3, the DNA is TGTGCCAGATCGACAGGAGAGGGGAGTTCACCCCTCCACTTT.

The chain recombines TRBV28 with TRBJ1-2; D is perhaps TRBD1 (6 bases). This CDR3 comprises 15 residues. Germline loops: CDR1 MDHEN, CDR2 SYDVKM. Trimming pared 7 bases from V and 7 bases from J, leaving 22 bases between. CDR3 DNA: TGTGCCAGCATCCCGGGTGGAACAGGGACGGGTGGCTACACCTTC. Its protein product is CASIPGGTGTGGYTF.

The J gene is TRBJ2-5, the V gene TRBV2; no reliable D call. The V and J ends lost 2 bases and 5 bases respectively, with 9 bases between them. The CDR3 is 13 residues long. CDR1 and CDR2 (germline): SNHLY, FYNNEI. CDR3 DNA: TGTGCCAGCAGTGAATTTCTTCGGGAGACCCAGTACTTC. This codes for CASSEFLRETQYF.